This TCR beta chain appears in the sequencing data of a study of shared clonotypes between healthy human individuals. Deletions cut 6 bases from V and 2 bases from J, with 10 bases between. Germline V gene sequence: CDR1 MNHEY, CDR2 SVGAGI. The CDR3 runs 14 residues. Using immunoSEQ multiplex PCR, the repertoire was profiled, and TCRdb retains in-frame clones only, with some absent. The data contain fewer than 700,000 clones, around 81% of them seen just once; the ten biggest clones take up 12%. The source of this sequence is a woman in her thirties or forties in good health. Some clones in this sample may be carry-over from other donors' samples. The rearrangement uses TRBV6-5 and TRBJ2-2; D gene uncertain. Material for sequencing was PBMCs. CDR3 DNA sequence: TGTGCCAGCAGGCGGTCGTCTAACACCGGGGAGCTGTTTTTT. Its translation: CASRRSSNTGELFF.